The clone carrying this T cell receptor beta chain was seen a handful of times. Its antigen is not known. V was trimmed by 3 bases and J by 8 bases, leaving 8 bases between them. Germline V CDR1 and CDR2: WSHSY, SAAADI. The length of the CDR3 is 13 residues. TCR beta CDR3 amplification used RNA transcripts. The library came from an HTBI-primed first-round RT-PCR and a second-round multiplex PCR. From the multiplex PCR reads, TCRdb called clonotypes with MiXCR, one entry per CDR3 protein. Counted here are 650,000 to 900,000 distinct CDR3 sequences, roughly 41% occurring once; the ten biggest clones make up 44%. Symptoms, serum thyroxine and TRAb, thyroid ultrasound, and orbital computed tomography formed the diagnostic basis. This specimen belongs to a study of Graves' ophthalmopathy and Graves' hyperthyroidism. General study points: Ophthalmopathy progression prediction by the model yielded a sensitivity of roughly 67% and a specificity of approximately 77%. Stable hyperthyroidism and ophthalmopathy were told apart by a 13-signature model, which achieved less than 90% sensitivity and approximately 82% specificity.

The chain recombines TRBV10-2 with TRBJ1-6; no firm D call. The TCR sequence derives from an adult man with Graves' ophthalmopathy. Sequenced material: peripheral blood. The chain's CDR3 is CASSETRDSPLHF. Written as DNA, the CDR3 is TGCGCCAGCAGTGAAACAAGGGATTCACCCCTCCACTTT.